This TCR beta chain was found in a study of human T cells and chemical hapten exposure. The CDR3 covers 14 residues. Germline values: CDR1 MDHEN, CDR2 SYDVKM. Trimming took off 5 bases at V and 7 bases at J, with 15 bases between the two ends. As to time point: pre-sensitization, week 0. Indicated treatment: therapeutic diphenylcyclopropenone sensitization with weekly scalp DPC. Each donor was an alopecia patient between 18 and 70 years of age who qualified for DPC. RNA extraction used unfractionated whole blood as the source of total RNA. Each CDR3 protein is one row after TCRdb ran MiXCR on the RACE reads. In the table there are fewer than 200,000 distinct CDR3 sequences, more than 25% of which are singletons.

The V gene is TRBV28, the J gene TRBJ1-5; D not certain. The sequence came from a woman younger than 45 with alopecia areata. Some clones in this sample may be carry-over from other donors' samples. This material consisted of whole blood, taken in connection with sensitization to the hapten diphenylcyclopropenone (DPC). This chain's CDR3 is CASSLATEEQPQHF. CDR3 DNA sequence: TGTGCCAGCAGTCTAGCGACTGAGGAGCAGCCCCAGCATTTT.